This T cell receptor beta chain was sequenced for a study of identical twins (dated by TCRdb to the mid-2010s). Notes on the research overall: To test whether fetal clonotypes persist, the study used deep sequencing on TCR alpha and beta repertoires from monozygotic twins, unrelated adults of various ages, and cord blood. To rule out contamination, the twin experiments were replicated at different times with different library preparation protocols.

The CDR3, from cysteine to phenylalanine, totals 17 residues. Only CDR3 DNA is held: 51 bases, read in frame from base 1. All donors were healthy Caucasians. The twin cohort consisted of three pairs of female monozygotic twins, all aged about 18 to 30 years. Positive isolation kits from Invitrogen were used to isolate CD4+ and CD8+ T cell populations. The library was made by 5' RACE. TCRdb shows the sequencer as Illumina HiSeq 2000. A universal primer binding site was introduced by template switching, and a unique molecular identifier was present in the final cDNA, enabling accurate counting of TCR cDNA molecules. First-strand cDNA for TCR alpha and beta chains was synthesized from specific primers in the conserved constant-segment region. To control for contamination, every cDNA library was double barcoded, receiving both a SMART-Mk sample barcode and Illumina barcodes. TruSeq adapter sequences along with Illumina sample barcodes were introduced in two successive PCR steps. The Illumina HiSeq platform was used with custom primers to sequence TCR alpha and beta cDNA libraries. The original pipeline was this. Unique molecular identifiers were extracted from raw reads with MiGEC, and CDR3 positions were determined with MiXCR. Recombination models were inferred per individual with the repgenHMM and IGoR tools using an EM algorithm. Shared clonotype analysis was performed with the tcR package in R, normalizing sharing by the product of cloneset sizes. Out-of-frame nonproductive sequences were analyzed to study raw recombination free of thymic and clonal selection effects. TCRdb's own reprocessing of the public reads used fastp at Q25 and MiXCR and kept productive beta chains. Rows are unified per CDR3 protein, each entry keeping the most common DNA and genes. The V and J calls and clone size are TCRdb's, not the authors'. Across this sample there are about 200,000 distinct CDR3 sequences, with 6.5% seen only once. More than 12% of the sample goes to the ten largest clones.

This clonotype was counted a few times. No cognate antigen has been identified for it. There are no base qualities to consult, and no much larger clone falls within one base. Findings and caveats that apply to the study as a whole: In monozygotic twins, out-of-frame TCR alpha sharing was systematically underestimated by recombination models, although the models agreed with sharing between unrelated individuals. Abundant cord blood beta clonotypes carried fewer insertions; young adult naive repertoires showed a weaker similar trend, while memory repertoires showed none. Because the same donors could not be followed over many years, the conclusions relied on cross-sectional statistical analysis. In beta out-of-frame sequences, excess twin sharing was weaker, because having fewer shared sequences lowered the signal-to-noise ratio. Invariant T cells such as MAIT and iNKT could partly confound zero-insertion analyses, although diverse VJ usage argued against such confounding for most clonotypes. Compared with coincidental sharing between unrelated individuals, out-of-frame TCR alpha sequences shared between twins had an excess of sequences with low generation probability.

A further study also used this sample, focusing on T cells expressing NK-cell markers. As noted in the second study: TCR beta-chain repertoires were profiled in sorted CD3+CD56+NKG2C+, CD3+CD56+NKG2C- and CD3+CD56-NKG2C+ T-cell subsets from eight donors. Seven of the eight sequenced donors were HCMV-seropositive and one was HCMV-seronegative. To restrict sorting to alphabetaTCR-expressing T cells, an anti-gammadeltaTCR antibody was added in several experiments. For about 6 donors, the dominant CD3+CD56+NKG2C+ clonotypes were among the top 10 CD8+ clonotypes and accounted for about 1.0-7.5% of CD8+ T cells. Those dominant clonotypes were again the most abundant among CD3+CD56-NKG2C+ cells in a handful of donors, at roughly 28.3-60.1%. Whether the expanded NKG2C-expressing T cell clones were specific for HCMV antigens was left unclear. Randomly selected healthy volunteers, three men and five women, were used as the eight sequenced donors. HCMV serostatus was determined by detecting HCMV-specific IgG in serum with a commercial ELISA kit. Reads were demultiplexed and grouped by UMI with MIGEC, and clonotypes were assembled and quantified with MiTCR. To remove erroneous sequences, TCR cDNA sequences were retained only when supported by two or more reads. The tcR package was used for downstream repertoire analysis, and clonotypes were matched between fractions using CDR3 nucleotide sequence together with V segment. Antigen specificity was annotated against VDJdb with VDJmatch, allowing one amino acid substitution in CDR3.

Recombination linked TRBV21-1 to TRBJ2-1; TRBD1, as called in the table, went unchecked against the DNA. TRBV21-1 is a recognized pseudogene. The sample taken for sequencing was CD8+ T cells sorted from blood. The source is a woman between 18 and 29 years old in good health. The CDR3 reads CASTPPPQGSSYNEQFF. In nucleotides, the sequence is TGTGCCAGCACCCCGCCCCCGCAGGGTAGCTCCTACAATGAGCAGTTCTTC.